A single T cell receptor (beta chain) is shown here with its context. The antigen is unknown. This record comes from a study of OX40 agonist ivuxolimab in advanced cancers. Study background: Ivuxolimab is a fully human IgG2 antibody that activates OX40 (CD134).

The J segment lost 3 bases and the V segment lost 7 bases, leaving 21 bases of the junction unmatched. Germline V lookup: CDR1 SGHDT, CDR2 YYEEEE. The CDR3 length is 18 residues. Assay used: immunoSEQ multiplex PCR; TCRdb lists only in-frame clones, some missing. The table lists about 48,000 clones, roughly 91% of them singletons. The study, taken as a whole, reports: Antigen targets of the expanded peripheral T cells went undetermined. Relative to CD4+, CD8+ T cells held more expanded clones on average.

Source: CD4+ or CD8+ T cells sorted from blood, taken in a trial of the OX40 agonist ivuxolimab. The chain links TRBV5-6 to TRBJ1-2; 7 bases fit TRBD1. This sequence originates from an adult with an advanced solid tumor such as melanoma, head and neck, liver or kidney cancer. The CDR3 bases are TGTGCCAGCCACAGAGGGGAGGGACAGAGGGGTCGGGACTATGGCTACACCTTC. Its protein product is CASHRGEGQRGRDYGYTF.